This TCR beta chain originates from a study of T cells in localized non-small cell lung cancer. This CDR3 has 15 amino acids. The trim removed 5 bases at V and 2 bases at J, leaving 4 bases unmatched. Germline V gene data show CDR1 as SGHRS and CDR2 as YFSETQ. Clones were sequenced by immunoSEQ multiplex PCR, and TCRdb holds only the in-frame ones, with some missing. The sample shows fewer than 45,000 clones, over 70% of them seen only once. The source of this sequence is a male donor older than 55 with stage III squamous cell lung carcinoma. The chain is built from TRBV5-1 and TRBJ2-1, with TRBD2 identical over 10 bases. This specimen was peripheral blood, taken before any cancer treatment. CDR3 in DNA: TGCGCCAGCAGTTCTAGCGGGGGAGCCTACAATGAGCAGTTCTTC. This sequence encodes CASSSSGGAYNEQFF.